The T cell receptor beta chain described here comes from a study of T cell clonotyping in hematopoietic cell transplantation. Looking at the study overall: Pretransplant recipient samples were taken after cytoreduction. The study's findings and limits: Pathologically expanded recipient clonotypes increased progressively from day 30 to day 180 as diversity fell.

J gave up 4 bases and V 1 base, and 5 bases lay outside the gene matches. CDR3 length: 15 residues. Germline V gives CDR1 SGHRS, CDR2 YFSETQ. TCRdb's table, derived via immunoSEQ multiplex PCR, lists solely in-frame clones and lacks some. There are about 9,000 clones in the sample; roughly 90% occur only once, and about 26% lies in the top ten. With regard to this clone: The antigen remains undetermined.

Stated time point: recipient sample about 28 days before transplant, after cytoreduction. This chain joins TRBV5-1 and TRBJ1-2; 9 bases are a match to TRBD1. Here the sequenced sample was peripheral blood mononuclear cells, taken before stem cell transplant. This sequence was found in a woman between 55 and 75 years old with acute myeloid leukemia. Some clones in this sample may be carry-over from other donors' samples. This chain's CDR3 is CASSLSWDRVYGYTF. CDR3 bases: TGCGCCAGCAGCTTGTCTTGGGACAGGGTCTATGGCTACACCTTC.